This T cell receptor (beta chain) was found in a study of shared clonotypes between healthy human individuals. Study summary: Donors, aged 18 to 49, were a couple of women and three men. Overall study results and limits: Donor clonotype sharing was expected to depend on sequencing depth. Investigators collected only blood, and repertoires in tissues likely differ.

Note on this clone: Its antigen is as yet unknown.

Repertoires were generated with immunoSEQ multiplex PCR, while TCRdb's copy carries only in-frame clones and drops some. Here the sample spans about half a million clones, around 79% being singletons. CDR3 length: 18 residues. V was cut by 1 base and J by 3 bases, with 19 bases left in between. This TCR was sampled from a woman in her forties in good health. Some clones in this sample may be carry-over from other donors' samples. The chain couples TRBV5-3 to TRBJ1-4, with D possibly TRBD1 on 5 matching bases. TRBV5-3 is assigned to the ORF class and has an uncertain function. What was sequenced was PBMCs. The CDR3 bases are TGTGCCAGAAGCTTGAGCAGGGATGGGAGTGAGTCTAATGAAAAACTGTTTTTT. Residues: CARSLSRDGSESNEKLFF.